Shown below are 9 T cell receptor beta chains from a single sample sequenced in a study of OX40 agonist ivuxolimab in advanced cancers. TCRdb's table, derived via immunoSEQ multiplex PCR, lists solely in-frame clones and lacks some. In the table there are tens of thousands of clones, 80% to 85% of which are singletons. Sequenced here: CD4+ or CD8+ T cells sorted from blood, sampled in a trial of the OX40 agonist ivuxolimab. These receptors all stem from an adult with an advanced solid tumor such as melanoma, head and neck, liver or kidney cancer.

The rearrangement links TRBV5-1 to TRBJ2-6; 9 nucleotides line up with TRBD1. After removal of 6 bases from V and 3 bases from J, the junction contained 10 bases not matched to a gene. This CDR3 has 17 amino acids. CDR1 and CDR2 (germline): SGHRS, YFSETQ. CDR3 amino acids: CASTLDRGVGGANVLTF. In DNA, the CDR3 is TGCGCCAGCACCCTGGACAGGGGAGTAGGTGGGGCCAACGTCCTGACTTTC.

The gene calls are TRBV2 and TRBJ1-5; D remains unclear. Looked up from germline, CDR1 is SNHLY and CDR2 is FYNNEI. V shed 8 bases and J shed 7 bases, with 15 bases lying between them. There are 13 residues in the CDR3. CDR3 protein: CASGMEQMQPQHF. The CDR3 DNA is TGTGCCAGCGGAATGGAACAGATGCAGCCCCAGCATTTT.

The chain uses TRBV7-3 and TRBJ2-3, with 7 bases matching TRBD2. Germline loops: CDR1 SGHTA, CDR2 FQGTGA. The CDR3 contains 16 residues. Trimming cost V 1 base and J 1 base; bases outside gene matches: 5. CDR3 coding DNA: TGTGCCAGCAGCTTAAGGAGCGGGGAGGGCACAGATACGCAGTATTTT. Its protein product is CASSLRSGEGTDTQYF.

CDR3: CASGLSRVGQPQHF. The CDR3 DNA reads TGTGCTAGTGGTTTGTCGAGGGTAGGTCAGCCCCAGCATTTT. The chain recombines TRBV12-5 with TRBJ1-5; D is ambiguous. The V gene's germline CDR1 is LGHNT and CDR2 FRNRAP. CDR3 length: 14 residues. V was shortened by 2 bases and J by 6 bases, with 11 bases between the two germline ends.

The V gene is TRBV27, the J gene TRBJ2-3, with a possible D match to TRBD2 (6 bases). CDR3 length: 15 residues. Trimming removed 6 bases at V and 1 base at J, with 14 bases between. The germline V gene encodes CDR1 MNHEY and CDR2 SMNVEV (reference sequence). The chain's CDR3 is CASRPRGFGTDTQYF. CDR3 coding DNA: TGTGCCAGCAGACCCCGGGGGTTCGGCACAGATACGCAGTATTTT.

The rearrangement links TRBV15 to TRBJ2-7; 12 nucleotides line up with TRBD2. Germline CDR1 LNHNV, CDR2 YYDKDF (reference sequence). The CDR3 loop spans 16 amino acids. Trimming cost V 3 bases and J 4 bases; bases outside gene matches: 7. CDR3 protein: CATSRGRGLAGYEQYF. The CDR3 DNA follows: TGTGCCACCAGCAGGGGGCGAGGACTAGCGGGATACGAGCAGTACTTC.

The CDR3 region has the DNA TGTGCCAGCAGTCGGGGGCTAGGCACTGAAGCTTTCTTT. This gives the protein CASSRGLGTEAFF. V usage is TRBV6-5 and J usage is TRBJ1-1; a possible D gene is TRBD1 (6 bases). Germline assignment: CDR1 MNHEY and CDR2 SVGAGI. The CDR3 length is 13 residues. V lost 5 bases to trimming and J lost 4 bases, with 11 bases between them.

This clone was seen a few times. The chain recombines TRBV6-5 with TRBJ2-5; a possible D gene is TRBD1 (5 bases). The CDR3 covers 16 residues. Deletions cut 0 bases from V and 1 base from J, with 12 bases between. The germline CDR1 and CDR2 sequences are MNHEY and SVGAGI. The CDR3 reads CASSYSFGDSQETQYF. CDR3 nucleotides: TGTGCCAGCAGTTACTCGTTTGGAGACAGCCAAGAGACCCAGTACTTC.

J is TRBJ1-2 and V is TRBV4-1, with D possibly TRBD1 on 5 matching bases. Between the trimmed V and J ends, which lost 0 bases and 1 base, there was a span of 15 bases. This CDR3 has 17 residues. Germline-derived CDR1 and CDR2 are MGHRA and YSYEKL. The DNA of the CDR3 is TGCGCCAGCAGCCAAGATGGGGACCGCCGGAATAACTATGGCTACACCTTC. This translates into CASSQDGDRRNNYGYTF.